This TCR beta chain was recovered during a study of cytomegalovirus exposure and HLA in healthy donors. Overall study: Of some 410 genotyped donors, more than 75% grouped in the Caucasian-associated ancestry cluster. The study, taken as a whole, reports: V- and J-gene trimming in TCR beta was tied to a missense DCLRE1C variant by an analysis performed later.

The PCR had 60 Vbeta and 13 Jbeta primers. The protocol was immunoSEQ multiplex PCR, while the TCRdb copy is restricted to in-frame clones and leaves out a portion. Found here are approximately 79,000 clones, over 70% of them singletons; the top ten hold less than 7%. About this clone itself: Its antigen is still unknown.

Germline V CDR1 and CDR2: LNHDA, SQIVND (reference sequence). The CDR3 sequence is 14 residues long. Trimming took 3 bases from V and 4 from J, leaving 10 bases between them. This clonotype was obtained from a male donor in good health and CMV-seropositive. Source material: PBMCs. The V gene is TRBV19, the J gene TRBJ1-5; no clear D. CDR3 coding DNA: TGTGCCAGTAGTATGGTCAGATATAATCAGCCCCAGCATTTT. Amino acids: CASSMVRYNQPQHF.